This T cell receptor (beta chain) was found in a study of T cell responses to AZD1222 COVID-19 vaccine. V lost 5 bases to trimming and J lost 2 bases; unmatched junction nucleotides: 10. The CDR3 loop spans 16 amino acids. Germline V gene sequence: CDR1 SGHVS, CDR2 FQNEAQ. Data came from immunoSEQ multiplex PCR; TCRdb stores just in-frame clones and leaves some out. The sample has about 94,000 clones; 88% are singletons. The material sequenced was peripheral blood, taken on day 0 of AZD1222 vaccination. The chain uses TRBV7-8 and TRBJ2-5; 8 nucleotides align to TRBD1. This clonotype was sampled from an adult in good health. The DNA of the CDR3 is TGTGCCAGCAGCCTACCCATGGACAGGGTGCAAGAGACCCAGTACTTC. Protein product: CASSLPMDRVQETQYF.